Here is one T cell receptor beta chain with its context. The data originate from a study of T-cell memory formation after mild COVID-19. Overall study context: TCR clusters showed largely donor specificity.

V dropped 2 bases and J dropped 6 bases, with 7 bases sitting between them. The germline V gene has CDR1 LNHDA and CDR2 SQIVND (reference sequence). The CDR3 has 12 amino acids. TCR alpha and TCR beta cDNA libraries carrying sample barcodes and UMIs were produced by 5'RACE using constant-segment primers. TCRdb recomputed calls from the 5' RACE reads with MiXCR, one row per CDR3 protein. The sample has 350,000 or so distinct CDR3 sequences; roughly 21% are singletons. This chain links TRBV19 with TRBJ1-1; tentatively, D is TRBD1 (6 bases). Sequenced input: PBMCs or a T cell subset sorted from them (not recorded which). The sequence came from an adult woman who had mild COVID-19 (a few samples of this study predate the infection). Cell type and time point are not known. CDR3 loop: CASSIPGAEAFF. CDR3 nucleotides: TGTGCCAGTAGTATACCAGGGGCTGAAGCTTTCTTT.